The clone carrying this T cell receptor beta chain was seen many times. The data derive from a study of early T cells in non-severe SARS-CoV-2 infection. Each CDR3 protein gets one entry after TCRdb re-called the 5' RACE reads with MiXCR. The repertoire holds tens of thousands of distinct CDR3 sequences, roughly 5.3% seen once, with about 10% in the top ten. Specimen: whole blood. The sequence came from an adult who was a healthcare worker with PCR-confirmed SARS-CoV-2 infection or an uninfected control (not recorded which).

The CDR3 sequence is CASSLDSSTYGYTF. In nucleotides, the CDR3 is TGTGCCAGCAGCTTGGACAGCTCGACCTATGGCTACACCTTC. V usage is TRBV7-8 and J usage is TRBJ1-2; weak D call: TRBD1 (6 bases). V was trimmed by 3 bases and J by 4 bases, leaving 12 bases between them. This CDR3 is built from 14 residues. CDR1 SGHVS and CDR2 FQNEAQ come from the germline V gene.